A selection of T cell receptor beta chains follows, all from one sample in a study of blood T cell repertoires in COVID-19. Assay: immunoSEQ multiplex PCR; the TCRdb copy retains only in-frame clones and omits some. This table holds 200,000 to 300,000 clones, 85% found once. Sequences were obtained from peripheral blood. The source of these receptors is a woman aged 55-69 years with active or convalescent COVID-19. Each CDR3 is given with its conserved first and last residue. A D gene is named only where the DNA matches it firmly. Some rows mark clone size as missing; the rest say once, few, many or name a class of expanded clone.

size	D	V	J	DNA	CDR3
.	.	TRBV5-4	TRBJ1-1	TGTGCCAGCAGCTTGGGCCAGGCGAACACTGAAGCTTTCTTT	CASSLGQANTEAFF
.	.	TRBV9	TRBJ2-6	TGTGCCAGCAGCGTAGGTCCGTCTGGGGCCAACGTCCTGACTTTC	CASSVGPSGANVLTF
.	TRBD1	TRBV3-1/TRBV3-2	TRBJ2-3	TGTGCCAGCAGCCAAGGGCCAGGGGGACGCACAGATACGCAGTATTTT	CASSQGPGGRTDTQYF
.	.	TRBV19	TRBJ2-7	TGTGCCAGTAGTATAGTAGACAGTTCCTACGAGCAGTACTTC	CASSIVDSSYEQYF
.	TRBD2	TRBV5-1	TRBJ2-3	TGCGCCAGCAGCTTGGTGTTAGCGGGTAGAACAGATACGCAGTATTTT	CASSLVLAGRTDTQYF
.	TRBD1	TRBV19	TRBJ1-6	TGTGCCAGTAGCACAGGGGTGGATTCACCCCTCCACTTT	CASSTGVDSPLHF
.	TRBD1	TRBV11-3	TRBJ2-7	TGTGCCAGCAGCTCGACCCCGACAGGGAATGGGTACGAGCAGTACTTC	CASSSTPTGNGYEQYF
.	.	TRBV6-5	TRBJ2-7	TGTGCCAGCAGTTCTCTGGGAGAGCCTGAATACGAGCAGTACTTC	CASSSLGEPEYEQYF
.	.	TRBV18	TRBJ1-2	TGTGCCAGCTCACCAGCGGTTCCAGAGCATGGCTACACCTTC	CASSPAVPEHGYTF
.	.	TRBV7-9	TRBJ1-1	TGTGCCAGCAGCTTCGGGGAGTTTCTAACTGAAGCTTTCTTT	CASSFGEFLTEAFF
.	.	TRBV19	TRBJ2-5	TGTGCCAGTAGTACCCCGATACTAGCAGGAGGTCTCGAGACCCAGTACTTC	CASSTPILAGGLETQYF
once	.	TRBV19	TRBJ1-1	TGTGCCAGTAGTAATAGCTCCATGACCACTGAAGCTTTCTTT	CASSNSSMTTEAFF
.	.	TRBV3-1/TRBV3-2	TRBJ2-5	TGTGCCAGCAGCCAGGTGGGAAGGGGGACCCAGTACTTC	CASSQVGRGTQYF
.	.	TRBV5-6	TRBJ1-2	TGTGCCAGCAGCTTGGACGGAGCTAACTATGGCTACACCTTC	CASSLDGANYGYTF
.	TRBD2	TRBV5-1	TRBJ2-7	TGCGCCAGCTGGGACTACGAGTCCTACGAGCAGTACTTC	CASWDYESYEQYF
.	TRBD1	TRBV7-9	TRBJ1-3	TGTGCCAGCAGGGCTCCTGGACAGGGCCCGGCAAACACCATATATTTT	CASRAPGQGPANTIYF
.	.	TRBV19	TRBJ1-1	TGTGCCGGGAAAAGAGGGGGTGAGTCTTGCCGCACTGAAGCTTTCTTT	CAGKRGGESCRTEAFF
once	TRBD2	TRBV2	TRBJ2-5	TGTGCCAGCAGTAGACTAGCGGGGGATCAAGAGACCCAGTACTTC	CASSRLAGDQETQYF